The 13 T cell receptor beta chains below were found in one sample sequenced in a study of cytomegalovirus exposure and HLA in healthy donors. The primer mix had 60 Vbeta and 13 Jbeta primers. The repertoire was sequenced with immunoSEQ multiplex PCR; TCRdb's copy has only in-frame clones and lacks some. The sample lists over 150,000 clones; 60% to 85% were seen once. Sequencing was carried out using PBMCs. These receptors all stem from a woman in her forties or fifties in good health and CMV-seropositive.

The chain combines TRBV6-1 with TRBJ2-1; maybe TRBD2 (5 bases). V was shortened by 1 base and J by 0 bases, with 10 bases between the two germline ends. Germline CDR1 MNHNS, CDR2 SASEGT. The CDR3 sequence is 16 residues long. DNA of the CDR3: TGTGCCAGCAGTGAAGGGGAGAGTAGCTCCTACAATGAGCAGTTCTTC. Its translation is CASSEGESSSYNEQFF.

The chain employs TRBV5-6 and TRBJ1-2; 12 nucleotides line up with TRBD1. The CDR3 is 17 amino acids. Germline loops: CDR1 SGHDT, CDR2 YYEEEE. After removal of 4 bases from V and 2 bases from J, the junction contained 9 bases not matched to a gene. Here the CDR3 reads CASSAPGQGASNYGYTF. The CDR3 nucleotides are TGTGCCAGCAGCGCGCCGGGACAGGGGGCATCCAACTATGGCTACACCTTC.

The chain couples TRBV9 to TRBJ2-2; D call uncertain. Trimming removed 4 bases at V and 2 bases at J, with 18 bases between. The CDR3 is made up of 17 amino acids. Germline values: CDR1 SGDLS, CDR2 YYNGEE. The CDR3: CASSSERGSPNTGELFF. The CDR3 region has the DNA TGTGCCAGCAGCTCAGAAAGAGGTAGCCCTAACACCGGGGAGCTGTTTTTT.

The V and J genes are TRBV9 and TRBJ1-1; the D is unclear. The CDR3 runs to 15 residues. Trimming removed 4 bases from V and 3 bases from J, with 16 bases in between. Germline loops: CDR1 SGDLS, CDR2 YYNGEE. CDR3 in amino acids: CASSPLQTAYTEAFF. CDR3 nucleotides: TGTGCCAGCAGCCCACTTCAAACAGCATACACTGAAGCTTTCTTT.

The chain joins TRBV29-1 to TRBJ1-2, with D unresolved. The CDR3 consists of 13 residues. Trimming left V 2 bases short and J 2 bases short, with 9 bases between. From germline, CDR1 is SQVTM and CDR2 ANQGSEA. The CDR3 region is CSVETRRNYGYTF. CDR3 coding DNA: TGCAGCGTTGAAACCAGAAGAAACTATGGCTACACCTTC.

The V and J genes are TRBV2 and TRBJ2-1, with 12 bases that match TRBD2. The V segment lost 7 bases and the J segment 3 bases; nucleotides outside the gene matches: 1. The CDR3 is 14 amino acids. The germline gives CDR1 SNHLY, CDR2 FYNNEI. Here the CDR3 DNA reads TGTGCCAGCACACTAGCGGGGGGCTACAATGAGCAGTTCTTC. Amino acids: CASTLAGGYNEQFF.

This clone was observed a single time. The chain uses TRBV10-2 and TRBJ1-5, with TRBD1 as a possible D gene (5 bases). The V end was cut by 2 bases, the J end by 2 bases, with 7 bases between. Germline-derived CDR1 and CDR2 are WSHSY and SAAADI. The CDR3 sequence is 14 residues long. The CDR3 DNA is TGCGCCAGCAGTGAGGGGGGGGGCAATCAGCCCCAGCATTTT. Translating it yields CASSEGGGNQPQHF.

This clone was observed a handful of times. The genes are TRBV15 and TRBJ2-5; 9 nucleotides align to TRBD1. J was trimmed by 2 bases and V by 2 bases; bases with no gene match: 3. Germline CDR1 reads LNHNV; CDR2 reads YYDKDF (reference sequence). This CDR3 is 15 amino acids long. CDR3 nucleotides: TGTGCCACCAGCAGACCCGGGACAGGGCAAGAGACCCAGTACTTC. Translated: CATSRPGTGQETQYF.

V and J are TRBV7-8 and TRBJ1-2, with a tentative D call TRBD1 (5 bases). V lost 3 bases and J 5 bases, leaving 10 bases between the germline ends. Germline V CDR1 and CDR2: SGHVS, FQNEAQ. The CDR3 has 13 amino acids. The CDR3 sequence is CASSFVAGYGYTF. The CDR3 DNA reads TGTGCCAGCAGCTTTGTCGCAGGGTATGGCTACACCTTC.

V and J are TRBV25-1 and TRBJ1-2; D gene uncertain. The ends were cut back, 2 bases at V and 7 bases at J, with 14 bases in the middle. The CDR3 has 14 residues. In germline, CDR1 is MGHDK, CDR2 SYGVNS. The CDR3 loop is CASSEVSTSLGYTF. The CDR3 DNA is TGTGCCAGCAGTGAAGTTTCAACAAGTCTTGGCTACACCTTC.

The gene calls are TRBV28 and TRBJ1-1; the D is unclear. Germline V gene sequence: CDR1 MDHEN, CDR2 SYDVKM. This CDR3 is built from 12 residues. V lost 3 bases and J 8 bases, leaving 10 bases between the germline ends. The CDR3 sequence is CASSLGGWEAFF. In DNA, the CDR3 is TGTGCCAGCAGTTTGGGAGGGTGGGAAGCTTTCTTT. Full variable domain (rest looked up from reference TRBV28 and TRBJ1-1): DVKVTQSSRYLVKRTGEKVFLECVQDMDHENMFWYRQDPGLGLRLIYFSYDVKMKEKGDIPEGYSVSREKKERFSLILESASTNQTSMYLCASSLGGWEAFFGQGTRLTVV.

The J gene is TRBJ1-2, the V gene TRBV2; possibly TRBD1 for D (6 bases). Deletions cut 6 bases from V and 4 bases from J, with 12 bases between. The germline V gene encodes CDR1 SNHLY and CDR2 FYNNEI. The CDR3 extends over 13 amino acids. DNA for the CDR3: TGTGCCAGCAGCGCAGGGGAGACCTATGGCTACACCTTC. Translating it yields CASSAGETYGYTF.

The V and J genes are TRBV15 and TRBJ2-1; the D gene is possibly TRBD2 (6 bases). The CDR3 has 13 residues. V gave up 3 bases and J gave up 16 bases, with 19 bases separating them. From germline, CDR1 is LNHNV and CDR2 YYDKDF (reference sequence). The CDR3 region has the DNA TGTGCCACCAGCAGCGCTCCGGGACTCTCCCTTTTCTTC. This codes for CATSSAPGLSLFF.